This TCR beta chain was captured by sequencing in a study of OX40 agonist ivuxolimab in advanced cancers. Overall study: Participants, roughly 81% male, averaged roughly 60 years of age, ranging from roughly 23 to 80. Findings of the study overall: Compared with CD4+, CD8+ T cells on average had more expanded clones.

Individuals having autoimmune disease history or systemic immunosuppression were not enrolled. The data were produced by immunoSEQ multiplex PCR, yet TCRdb's version contains in-frame clones alone and is incomplete. The sample includes approximately 77,000 clones, around 85% of them seen just once. Details on this clone: Antigen specificity is unknown.

Trimming took off 4 bases at V and 4 bases at J, with 15 bases between the two ends. CDR1 and CDR2 from the germline V gene are SGHTS and YDEGEE. The CDR3 is made up of 15 amino acids. The material was CD4+ or CD8+ T cells sorted from blood, obtained in a trial of the OX40 agonist ivuxolimab. V gene TRBV5-8 combines with J gene TRBJ1-5, with D possibly matching TRBD1 (5 bases). The receptor was isolated from an adult with an advanced solid tumor such as melanoma, head and neck, liver or kidney cancer. The chain's CDR3 is CASSLQLGRNQPQHF. CDR3 sequence (DNA): TGTGCCAGCAGCCTACAATTGGGGCGAAATCAGCCCCAGCATTTT. The variable domain in full, with the rest retrieved from reference TRBV5-8 and TRBJ1-5, is EAGVTQSPTHLIKTRGQQATLRCSPISGHTSVYWYQQALGLGLQFLLWYDEGEERNRGNFPPRFSGRQFPNYSSELNVNALELEDSALYLCASSLQLGRNQPQHFGDGTRLSIL.